A single sample is the source of the 10 T cell receptor beta chains below, sequenced in a study of blood T cell repertoires in COVID-19. Data came from immunoSEQ multiplex PCR; TCRdb stores just in-frame clones and leaves some out. The sample yields approximately 15,000 clones, over 80% seen once. The sequenced sample consisted of peripheral blood. The receptors stem from a human donor in a cohort sampled during active COVID-19.

The chain carries TRBV7-2 and TRBJ2-1, with a tentative D call TRBD2 (5 bases). Germline-derived CDR1 and CDR2 are SGHTA and FQGNSA. The CDR3 is made up of 13 amino acids. V was shortened by 5 bases and J by 8 bases, with 13 bases between the two germline ends. The chain's CDR3 is CASSPQLGDEQFF. CDR3 DNA sequence: TGTGCCAGCAGCCCCCAACTCGGGGATGAGCAGTTCTTC.

In its sample, this clone was seen once. The chain is built from TRBV6-2 or TRBV6-3 and TRBJ2-7; 8 nucleotides line up with TRBD1. Trimming removed 4 bases from V and 4 bases from J; junction bases left unmatched: 6. The germline CDR1 and CDR2 sequences are MNHEY and SVGEGT. The CDR3 is 14 amino acids. The CDR3 DNA is TGTGCCAGCAGTTGGGCAGGGGGCATGTACGAGCAGTACTTC. Residues: CASSWAGGMYEQYF.

The V gene is TRBV6-1, the J gene TRBJ1-2, with D maybe TRBD1 (5 bases). V lost 2 bases and J lost 6, with 7 bases in between. The length of the CDR3 is 12 residues. CDR1 is MNHNS and CDR2 is SASEGT in the germline V gene. CDR3 residues: CASSESTDGYTF. CDR3 nucleotide sequence: TGTGCCAGCAGTGAATCGACAGATGGCTACACCTTC.

The rearrangement links TRBV10-1 to TRBJ1-1, with 7 bases lining up with TRBD1. The germline CDR1 and CDR2 sequences are WNHNN and SYGVQD (reference sequence). The junction had 14 bases not matched to a gene; V was cut back by 8 bases and J by 5 bases. CDR3 length: 15 amino acids. CDR3 region: CASGGTALFGTEAFF. The CDR3 DNA is TGCGCCAGCGGAGGGACAGCCCTTTTTGGTACTGAAGCTTTCTTT.

The V call is TRBV13, the J call TRBJ2-5; perhaps TRBD2 as D (5 bases). From germline, CDR1 is PRHDT and CDR2 FYEKMQ (reference sequence). V lost 5 bases and J lost 2, with 15 bases in between. The CDR3 extends over 15 amino acids. The CDR3: CASSPLAGGQETQYF. CDR3 DNA sequence: TGTGCCAGCAGCCCCCTGGCGGGTGGGCAAGAGACCCAGTACTTC.

This clone was picked up a small number of times. The chain carries TRBV19 and TRBJ1-5; D uncertain. CDR3 length equals 15 residues. CDR1 LNHDA and CDR2 SQIVND come from the germline V gene (reference sequence). Trimming removed 3 bases at V and 0 bases at J, with 9 bases between. CDR3 DNA sequence: TGTGCCAGTAGTATCAGTGGAGGTAGCAATCAGCCCCAGCATTTT. Encoded protein: CASSISGGSNQPQHF.

This clone was counted between two and nine times. This chain joins TRBV18 and TRBJ1-2; D not certain. Germline V CDR1 and CDR2: KGHSH, LQKENI. The CDR3 contains 13 residues. V lost 0 bases, J lost 4 bases, and 6 bases lay in between. The CDR3, as DNA: TGTGCCAGCTCACCACCGTCCAGCTATGGCTACACCTTC. This translates into CASSPPSSYGYTF.

A single count supports this clone. The V call is TRBV28, the J call TRBJ2-7; 12 bases match TRBD2. Losses at the gene ends were 2 bases for V and 3 bases for J; bases not matched to a gene: 8. The CDR3 consists of 17 residues. The V gene's germline CDR1 is MDHEN and CDR2 SYDVKM. CDR3 protein: CASSLPTSGGYSYEQYF. The CDR3 DNA reads as TGTGCCAGCAGTTTACCTACTAGCGGGGGGTATAGCTACGAGCAGTACTTC.

The chain combines TRBV3-1 (or the pseudogene TRBV3-2) with TRBJ2-7; D is perhaps TRBD2 (5 bases). This CDR3 contains 13 residues. V was clipped by 1 base and J by 6 bases, with 10 bases between them. Germline CDR1 and CDR2: LGHDT and YNNKEL (reference sequence). CDR3: CASSQGRGGEQYF. The CDR3 DNA sequence: TGTGCCAGCAGCCAAGGAAGAGGAGGCGAGCAGTACTTC.

The chain joins TRBV3-1 (or the pseudogene TRBV3-2) to TRBJ2-5; the match to TRBD2 covers 9 bases. Per the germline V gene, CDR1 is LGHDT and CDR2 is YNNKEL (reference sequence). The length of the CDR3 is 16 residues. The V gene end was trimmed by 4 bases and the J gene end by 1 base; junction bases not matched to a gene: 7. CDR3: CASSRLTSGLQETQYF. CDR3 nucleotide sequence: TGTGCCAGCAGCCGACTGACTAGCGGCCTCCAAGAGACCCAGTACTTC.